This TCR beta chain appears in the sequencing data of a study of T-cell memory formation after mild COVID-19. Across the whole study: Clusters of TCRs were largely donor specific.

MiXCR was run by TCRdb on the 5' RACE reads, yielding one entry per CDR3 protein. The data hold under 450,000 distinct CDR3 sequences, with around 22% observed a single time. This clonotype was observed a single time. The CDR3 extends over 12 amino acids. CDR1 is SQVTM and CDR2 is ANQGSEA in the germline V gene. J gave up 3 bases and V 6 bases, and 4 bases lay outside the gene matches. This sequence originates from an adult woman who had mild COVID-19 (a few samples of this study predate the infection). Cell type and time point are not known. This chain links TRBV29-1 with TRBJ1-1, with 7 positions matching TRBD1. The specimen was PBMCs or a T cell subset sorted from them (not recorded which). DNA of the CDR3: TGCAGCGTGGCCGGGACAGACACTGAAGCTTTCTTT. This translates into CSVAGTDTEAFF.